This T cell receptor beta chain is drawn from a study of radiotherapy plus CTLA-4 blockade in lung cancer. Study at large: There were objective responses in 18% of patients, and over 25% had disease control.

Comment on this clone: Its antigen remains unidentified. At one end the junction does not follow the germline gene, possibly because of a read error.

General study points: Early shifts in blood T cell clones, with interferon-beta, reportedly predicted response best.

Profiling relied on immunoSEQ multiplex PCR, and the TCRdb table lists in-frame clones only, not all of them. The profile shows some 66,000 clones, under 85% of them singletons. Germline values: CDR1 GTSNPN, CDR2 SVGIG (reference sequence). There are 13 residues in the CDR3. The source was peripheral blood, collected from a patient treated with radiotherapy plus ipilimumab. V and J are TRBV30 and TRBJ2-3, with D perhaps matching TRBD2 (5 bases). The sequence derives from a human donor with non-small cell lung cancer who had a partial response to radiotherapy plus ipilimumab. This CDR3 is CAWSGSGTATLFF. The CDR3 bases are TGTGCCTGGAGTGGAAGCGGAACCGCGACGCTTTTTTTT.